The following is a T cell receptor (beta chain) sequence with its context. Its binding antigen is unknown. There are no base qualities to consult, and no much larger clone falls within one base. From a lookup of the germline V gene, CDR1 and CDR2 are SGHTA and FQGNSA. The CDR3 covers 12 residues, taking in both the cysteine and the phenylalanine. This entry keeps only the CDR3 DNA: 36 bases, framed from base 1. A distance of 11 bases separates the germline ends of V and J, which lose 5 bases and 7 bases respectively. The sample is drawn from a study of beta chain features in type 1 diabetes (dated by TCRdb to the late 2010s). General notes on the study: No differences in mean age, gender distribution, total cell number or subset yield were found between patients and healthy donors. In the study, TCRB repertoires of sorted circulating CD4+ T cell subsets from recently diagnosed type 1 diabetes patients were compared with those of matched healthy donors. Across all samples, 107,917,701 sorted cells were examined, and cell number per subset correlated strongly with RNA yield. Whereas all 28 donors provided naive and central memory subsets, regulatory and stem cell-like memory subsets were isolated from just 8 patients and about 8 healthy donors. What the study reported, not specific to this receptor: Naive, central memory and regulatory TCRB repertoires appeared to be more alike among patients than among healthy donors. PCR might favor shorter templates, but patient and control samples were amplified and corrected together, so any skew would affect both groups equally. HLA sub-analyses involved small numbers of individuals, so any influence of HLA type on TCRB rearrangement remained unresolved. In all four CD4+ subsets, TCRB CDR3 length was moderately but significantly shorter in type 1 diabetes patients. Because cDNA was sequenced instead of genomic DNA, highly expressing activated cells could be over-represented, though the groups showed no difference in activation or CD3 levels. At VDJ recombination sites, type 1 diabetes patients had fewer insertions and more deleted nucleotides, which implies abnormalities in thymic rearrangement.

Each donor gave one peripheral blood draw, roughly 110 mL on average, collected into heparinised tubes. Using a panel that included CD45RO, CCR7, CD25, CD127, CD95 and CD27, naive, central memory, regulatory and stem cell-like memory CD4+ T cells were sorted on a BD FACSAria II. All sorted populations exceeded 98% purity. PBMCs were isolated immediately by Lymphoprep density gradient centrifugation and stained directly without culture. So that batch effects would be minimized, each experiment stained and sorted samples in pairs, pairing one healthy donor with one patient. All of the isolated RNA was reverse transcribed with the High Capacity cDNA Reverse Transcription Kit, so expressed TCRB transcripts were sequenced. Deep immunoSEQ sequencing was performed on naive, central memory and regulatory T cell samples, with an average of roughly 3.6 million total reads per sample. After sorted cells were lysed in RLT buffer, RNA was extracted with DNase-treated RNeasy Micro or Mini kits, with the choice depending on cell number. To prevent cross-contamination, each cell subset was processed individually, whereas patient and healthy donor samples were processed jointly. The immunoSEQ multiplex PCR was used to amplify TCRB sequences from cDNA, yielding 87-bp fragments that span the CDR3 region. Amplicons were sequenced on the Illumina HiSeq platform. As for how the authors treated the data: PCR bias was corrected computationally using synthetic template baselines, and reads within Hamming distance 2 were collapsed, with unmergeable singletons discarded. Reads were aligned against IMGT to assign V, D and J genes, CDR3 length and insertions or deletions at six rearrangement sites. Within each subset, clonotype counts were normalized to the number of sorted cells before true diversity and Gini coefficients were calculated with the tcR R package. Repertoire sharing was quantified using the overlap coefficient calculated on TCRB nucleotide sequences. TCRdb carries this immuneACCESS record with in-frame sequences only. Its versions omit some clonotypes, under half of them owing to an unresolved V gene in the studies checked, with the rest unexplained. The V and J calls and the clone size are those of that table, but D and trimming were determined from the DNA. A total of over 40,000 clones appear in this sample, about half of them only once. The biggest ten clones account for approximately 2.1% of the sample.

In this chain, TRBV7-2 is recombined with TRBJ1-2, and TRBD1 may be the D gene, going by 6 matching bases. The sequenced sample consisted of Tregs from blood. Read against the paper, the sample's cell subset or site label means: regulatory CD4+ T cells. This TCR derives from a woman younger than 35 in good health. The CDR3 region: CASSLDRSGYTF. The DNA sequence is as follows: TGTGCCAGCAGCCTAGACAGGTCTGGCTACACCTTC.